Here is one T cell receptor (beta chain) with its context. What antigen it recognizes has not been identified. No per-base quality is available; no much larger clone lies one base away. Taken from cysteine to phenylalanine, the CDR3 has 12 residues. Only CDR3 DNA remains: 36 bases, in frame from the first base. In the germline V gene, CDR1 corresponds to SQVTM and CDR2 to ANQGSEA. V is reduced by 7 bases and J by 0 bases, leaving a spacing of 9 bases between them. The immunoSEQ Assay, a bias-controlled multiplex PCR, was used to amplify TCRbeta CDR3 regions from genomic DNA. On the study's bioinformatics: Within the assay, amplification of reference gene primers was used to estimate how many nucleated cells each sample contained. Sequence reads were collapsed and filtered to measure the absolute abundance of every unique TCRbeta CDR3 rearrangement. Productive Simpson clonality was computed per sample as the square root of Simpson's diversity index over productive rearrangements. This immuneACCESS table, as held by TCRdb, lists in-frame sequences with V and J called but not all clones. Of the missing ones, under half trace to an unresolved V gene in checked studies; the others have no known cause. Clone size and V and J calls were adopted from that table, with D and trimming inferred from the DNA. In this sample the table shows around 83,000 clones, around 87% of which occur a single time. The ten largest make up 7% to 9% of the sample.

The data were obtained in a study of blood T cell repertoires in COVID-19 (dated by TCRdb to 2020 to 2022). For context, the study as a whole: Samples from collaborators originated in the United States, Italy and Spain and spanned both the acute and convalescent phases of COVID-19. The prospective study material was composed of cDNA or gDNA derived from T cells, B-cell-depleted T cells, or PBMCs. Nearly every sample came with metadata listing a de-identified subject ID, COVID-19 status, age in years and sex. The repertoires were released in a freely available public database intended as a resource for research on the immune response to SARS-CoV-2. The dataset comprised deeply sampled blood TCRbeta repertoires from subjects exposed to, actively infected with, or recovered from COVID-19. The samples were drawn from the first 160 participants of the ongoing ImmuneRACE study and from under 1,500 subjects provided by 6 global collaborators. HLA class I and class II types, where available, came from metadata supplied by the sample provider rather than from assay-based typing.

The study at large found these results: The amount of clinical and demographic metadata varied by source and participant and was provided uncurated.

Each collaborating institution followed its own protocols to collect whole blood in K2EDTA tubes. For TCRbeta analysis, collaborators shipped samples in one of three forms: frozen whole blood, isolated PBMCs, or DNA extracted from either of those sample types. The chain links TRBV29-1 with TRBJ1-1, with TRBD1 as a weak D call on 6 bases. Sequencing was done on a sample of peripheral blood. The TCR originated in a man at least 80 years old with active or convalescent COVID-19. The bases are TGCAGCGCGGGACATTTGAACACTGAAGCTTTCTTT. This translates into CSAGHLNTEAFF. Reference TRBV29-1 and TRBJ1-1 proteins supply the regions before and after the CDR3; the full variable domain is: SAVISQKPSRDICQRGTSLTIQCQVDSQVTMMFWYRQQPGQSLTLIATANQGSEATYESGFVIDKFPISRPNLTFSTLTVSNMSPEDSSIYLCSAGHLNTEAFFGQGTRLTVV.